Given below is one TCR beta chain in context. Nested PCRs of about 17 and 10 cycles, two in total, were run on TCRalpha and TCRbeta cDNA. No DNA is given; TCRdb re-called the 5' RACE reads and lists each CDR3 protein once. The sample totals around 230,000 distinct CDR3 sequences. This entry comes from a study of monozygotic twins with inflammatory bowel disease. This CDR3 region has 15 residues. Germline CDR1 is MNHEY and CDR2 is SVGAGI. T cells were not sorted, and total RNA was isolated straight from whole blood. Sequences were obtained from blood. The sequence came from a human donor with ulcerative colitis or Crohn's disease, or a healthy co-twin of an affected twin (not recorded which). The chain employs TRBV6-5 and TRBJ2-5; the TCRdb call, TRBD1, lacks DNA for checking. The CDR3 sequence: CASSSFPGGGETQYF.